The clone carrying this TCR beta chain has a count of ten or more. No antigen is known for it. Trimming left V 3 bases short and J 2 bases short, with 15 bases between. Germline CDR1 and CDR2: SGDLS and YYNGEE. The length of the CDR3 is 15 residues. The data were obtained in a study of molecular identifiers for immune sequencing clone quantification. Overall study findings and caveats: Under 1% of molecules in naive cells, but over 99% of effector molecules, belonged to clones above 20 RNA copies.

TCRdb re-derived calls from the PCR reads in MiXCR, one entry per CDR3 protein. The sample yields some 41,000 distinct CDR3 sequences, about a fifth seen once. The receptor was isolated from a human donor in good health. Some libraries in this study had Jurkat cell RNA spiked in. Sequencing was done on a sample of naive CD8+ T cells from blood, with Jurkat cell RNA spiked in. As to subset: FACS-sorted CD8+CD4-CCR7+CD45RA+ naive T cells. The rearrangement uses TRBV9 and TRBJ2-7; either TRBD1 or TRBD2 may fit D (5 bases each). The chain's CDR3 is CASSEGSGAPYEQYF. The CDR3 coding sequence is TGTGCCAGCAGCGAGGGCTCCGGGGCCCCCTACGAGCAGTACTTC.